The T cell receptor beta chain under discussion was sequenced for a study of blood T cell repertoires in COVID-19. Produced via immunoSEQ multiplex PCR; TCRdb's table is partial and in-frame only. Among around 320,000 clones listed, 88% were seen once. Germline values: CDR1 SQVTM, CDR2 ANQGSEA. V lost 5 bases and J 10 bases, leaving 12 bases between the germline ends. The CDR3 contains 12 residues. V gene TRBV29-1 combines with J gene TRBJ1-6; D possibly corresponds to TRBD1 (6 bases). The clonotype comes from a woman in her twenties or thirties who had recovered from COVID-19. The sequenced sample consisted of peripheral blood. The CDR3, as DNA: TGCAGCGTTAGAACAGGGAGCTCACCCCTCCACTTT. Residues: CSVRTGSSPLHF.